This TCR beta chain was observed in a study of CXCR3-negative and CXCR3-positive naive CD8 T cells. General study results and limits: Much lower diversity was found in memory CD8+ cells, while both naive subsets had comparably high diversity. For CXCR3-positive naive cells, TRB CDR3s were more hydrophobic than those of CXCR3-negative naive cells. TCR strength was inferred from TRB CDR3 properties, while surface CD5 was comparable between naive subsets.

The CDR3 is 13 amino acids. Germline CDR1 SGHAT, CDR2 FQNNGV. Naive CD8+ T cells showed a CD45RO-CCR7+CD27+CD95- phenotype. Of note for this clonotype: Its antigen is still unknown.

The authors made the TRB cDNA libraries by 5' RACE using UMI labels. From the 5' RACE reads, TCRdb lists one entry per CDR3 protein and no DNA. Recorded for this sample: about 7,000 distinct CDR3 sequences. The gene calls are TRBV11-2 and TRBJ2-7; the TRBD1 assignment by TCRdb is unverifiable without DNA. Sequenced input: naive CXCR3+ CD8+ T cells from blood. Subset of the sample: CD45RO-CCR7+CD27+CD95- naive CD8+ T cells expressing CXCR3 (TNR3+). The TCR was taken from a human donor in good health. Some clones in this sample may be carry-over from other donors' samples. CDR3 in amino acids: CASSTRDPNMEYF.